This passage covers 21 T cell receptor beta chains from one sample sequenced in a study of T cell changes during pregnancy in multiple sclerosis (dated by TCRdb to between 2017 and 2020). Libraries were constructed by the immunoSEQ multiplex PCR assay. Held by TCRdb, this immuneACCESS table contains in-frame sequences only and omits some clones. Under half of the omission traces to an unresolved V gene where checked; the cause of the rest is unknown. This sample comprises tens of thousands of clones, roughly 90% of them detected only once. The top ten clonotypes cover more than 8% of the sample. The sequencing used peripheral blood, collected after pregnancy. The receptors derive from a female donor in good health, enrolled as a control in a pregnancy study.

The chain carries TRBV5-6 and TRBJ1-5; a possible D gene is TRBD1 (6 bases). The length of the CDR3 is 14 residues. Germline CDR1 and CDR2: SGHDT and YYEEEE. V dropped 0 bases and J dropped 8 bases, with 12 bases sitting between them. As DNA, the CDR3 is TGTGCCAGCAGCTTGGCCTGGGGGCCGGAGCCCCAGCATTTT. This codes for CASSLAWGPEPQHF.

This chain joins TRBV15 and TRBJ2-7; tentatively, D is TRBD1 (5 bases). Looked up from germline, CDR1 is LNHNV and CDR2 is YYDKDF (reference sequence). Trimming left V 5 bases short and J 0 bases short, with 11 bases between. The CDR3 extends over 14 amino acids. The CDR3 DNA sequence: TGTGCCACCAGCGATGACAGCGACTCCTACGAGCAGTACTTC. It is translated as CATSDDSDSYEQYF.

This chain joins TRBV6-1 and TRBJ1-1, with a weak D call TRBD1 (6 bases). Per germline, CDR1 MNHNS and CDR2 SASEGT. The V end was cut by 5 bases, the J end by 11 bases, with 15 bases between. CDR3 length equals 12 residues. The CDR3 reads CASSFSTGPAFF. CDR3 in DNA: TGTGCCAGCAGTTTCTCGACAGGCCCCGCTTTCTTT.

The chain carries TRBV13 and TRBJ2-5; D is perhaps TRBD2 (7 bases). The CDR3 is made up of 15 amino acids. Germline CDR1 PRHDT, CDR2 FYEKMQ (reference sequence). V was shortened by 5 bases and J by 4 bases, with 17 bases between the two germline ends. CDR3 residues: CASSTRTGGRETQYF. In DNA form, the CDR3 reads TGTGCCAGCAGCACTCGCACGGGGGGCAGAGAGACCCAGTACTTC.

The rearrangement uses TRBV6-5 and TRBJ2-1, with D maybe TRBD1 (6 bases). The CDR3 totals 14 residues. V lost 0 bases and J 7 bases, leaving 10 bases between the germline ends. Germline CDR1 reads MNHEY; CDR2 reads SVGAGI. The CDR3 spells CASSYSDRTNEQFF. CDR3 sequence (DNA): TGTGCCAGCAGTTACTCGGACAGAACAAATGAGCAGTTCTTC.

The chain has TRBV10-3 and TRBJ2-7, with a possible D match to TRBD1 (6 bases). CDR1 is ENHRY, CDR2 SYGVKD, per germline. Between the trimmed V and J ends, which lost 4 bases and 5 bases, there was a span of 12 bases. The CDR3 is 13 amino acids. For the CDR3, the DNA is TGTGCCATCAGTGGCAGACAGGTCGACGAGCAGTACTTC. It translates to CAISGRQVDEQYF.

J is TRBJ2-1 and V is TRBV18; D not resolved. The CDR3 spans 16 residues. Germline CDR1 reads KGHSH; CDR2 reads LQKENI. With 0 bases removed from V and 2 bases from J, the gap between germline ends came to 11 bases. DNA of the CDR3: TGTGCCAGCTCACCACCGGCGGCAGTGGCCTACAATGAGCAGTTCTTC. This gives the protein CASSPPAAVAYNEQFF.

The V gene is TRBV27, the J gene TRBJ1-2; weak D call: TRBD1 (6 bases). This CDR3 spans 14 amino acids. CDR1 and CDR2 (germline): MNHEY, SMNVEV (reference sequence). The germline V and J ends were trimmed by 6 bases and 6 bases, with 17 bases remaining between them. The CDR3 nucleotides are TGTGCCAGCAGCGATACCGGGACAAACAATGGCTACACCTTC. Amino acids: CASSDTGTNNGYTF.

The rearrangement uses TRBV4-2 and TRBJ2-2, with TRBD2 identical over 12 bases. Per the germline V gene, CDR1 is LGHNA and CDR2 is YNFKEQ. The V gene end was trimmed by 0 bases and the J gene end by 1 base; junction bases not matched to a gene: 6. This CDR3 comprises 19 residues. CDR3 bases: TGTGCCAGCAGCCAAGATCTTCCGGGACTAGCGGGGAACACCGGGGAGCTGTTTTTT. It codes for CASSQDLPGLAGNTGELFF.

The CDR3 sequence is CASSQGRGSPEAFF. CDR3 nucleotides: TGCGCCAGCAGCCAAGGCAGGGGGTCCCCTGAAGCTTTCTTT. This chain joins TRBV4-1 and TRBJ1-1; 7 bases fit TRBD1. V lost 1 base, J lost 6 bases, and 5 bases stayed unmatched. This CDR3 is built from 14 residues. Germline-derived CDR1 and CDR2 are MGHRA and YSYEKL.

V gene TRBV28 combines with J gene TRBJ1-5, with a possible D match to TRBD1 (6 bases). The length of the CDR3 is 13 residues. CDR1 is MDHEN and CDR2 is SYDVKM in the germline V gene. With 10 bases removed from V and 4 bases from J, the gap between germline ends came to 14 bases. This chain's CDR3 is CATGGGGNQPQHF. For the CDR3, the DNA is TGTGCCACCGGAGGGGGAGGGAATCAGCCCCAGCATTTT.

The V gene is TRBV5-6, the J gene TRBJ1-2; 12 bases are shared with TRBD1. The CDR3 extends over 15 amino acids. Trimming cost V 4 bases and J 7 bases; bases outside gene matches: 8. Looked up from germline, CDR1 is SGHDT and CDR2 is YYEEEE. The CDR3 DNA follows: TGTGCCAGCAGCCTGGACGGGACAGGGGGCTCTGGCTACACCTTC. Translating it yields CASSLDGTGGSGYTF.

The chain uses TRBV11-2 and TRBJ2-5; 7 bases are shared with TRBD1. The V segment lost 6 bases and the J segment 5 bases; nucleotides outside the gene matches: 12. The CDR3 loop spans 15 amino acids. Germline V gives CDR1 SGHAT, CDR2 FQNNGV. CDR3 sequence reads: CASSYYPGQTETQYF. CDR3 DNA: TGTGCCAGCAGTTATTACCCGGGACAGACGGAGACCCAGTACTTC.

V and J are TRBV27 and TRBJ2-1, with TRBD2 identical over 7 bases. Trimming took 1 base from V and 0 from J; bases not matched to a gene: 6. Germline assignment: CDR1 MNHEY and CDR2 SMNVEV (reference sequence). The CDR3 has 17 amino acids. The CDR3 sequence: CASSLFAGASSYNEQFF. CDR3 nucleotides: TGTGCCAGCAGTTTATTTGCGGGAGCTAGCTCCTACAATGAGCAGTTCTTC.

V usage is TRBV21-1 and J usage is TRBJ1-6; the D segment call TRBD1 is taken from the table without a DNA check. TRBV21-1 has pseudogene status. This CDR3 comprises 14 residues. CDR3 sequence: CASNVDRGNSPLHF. The CDR3 DNA is TGTGCCAGCAATGTTGACAGGGGGAATTCACCCCTCCACTTT.

The rearrangement links TRBV4-1 to TRBJ2-1; TRBD2 aligns across 8 bases. CDR1 is MGHRA, CDR2 YSYEKL, per germline. The CDR3 loop spans 16 amino acids. V was pared by 5 bases and J by 6 bases, with 12 bases of the junction left unmatched. CDR3 in amino acids: CASSSGGAGGGNEQFF. The CDR3 DNA sequence: TGCGCCAGCAGCTCCGGGGGGGCGGGGGGCGGCAATGAGCAGTTCTTC.

This chain connects TRBV19 to TRBJ2-1; 11 bases fit TRBD1. Per the germline V gene, CDR1 is LNHDA and CDR2 is SQIVND (reference sequence). This CDR3 region has 14 residues. Trimming at V came to 7 bases and at J to 13 bases, leaving 12 bases not matched to a gene. CDR3: CASNSRTGGFGQFF. The CDR3 DNA reads as TGTGCCAGTAATAGCCGGACAGGGGGCTTTGGTCAGTTCTTC.

The rearrangement links TRBV7-9 to TRBJ1-5; maybe TRBD1 (6 bases). The CDR3 spans 14 residues. The germline CDR1 and CDR2 sequences are SEHNR and FQNEAQ (reference sequence). V lost 5 bases and J lost 4, with 12 bases in between. CDR3 DNA: TGTGCCAGCAGCCAACAGGGAGCAAATCAGCCCCAGCATTTT. Protein sequence: CASSQQGANQPQHF.

The chain joins TRBV5-6 to TRBJ1-2; D possibly corresponds to TRBD1 (6 bases). The CDR3 length is 11 residues. Trimming took 5 bases from V and 8 from J, leaving 10 bases between them. CDR1 and CDR2 (germline): SGHDT, YYEEEE. This chain's CDR3 is CASRSGVGYTF. The CDR3 DNA reads as TGTGCCAGCAGGTCAGGGGTCGGCTACACCTTC.

The chain employs TRBV21-1 and TRBJ2-1; TRBD2, as called in the table, went unchecked against the DNA. TRBV21-1 corresponds to a pseudogene. The CDR3 length is 12 residues. The CDR3 region is CASRTRFHEQFF. In DNA form, the CDR3 reads TGTGCCAGCAGGACTAGGTTCCATGAGCAGTTCTTC.

This rearrangement joins TRBV5-4 to TRBJ2-6; 7 bases match TRBD1. The CDR3 contains 17 residues. After removal of 4 bases from V and 0 bases from J, the junction contained 7 bases not matched to a gene. From germline, CDR1 is SGHNT and CDR2 YYREEE (reference sequence). The chain's CDR3 is CASSRRQGSSGANVLTF. CDR3 coding DNA: TGTGCCAGCAGCCGGCGACAGGGTAGCTCTGGGGCCAACGTCCTGACTTTC.